The 30 T cell receptor beta chains listed next were all sequenced from one sample in a study of T cells in Graves' hyperthyroidism and ophthalmopathy. From RNA transcripts, TCR beta CDR3 regions were amplified. Initially, a first-round RT-PCR of the TCR CDR3 employed the HTBI primer set. TCRdb recomputed calls from the multiplex PCR reads with MiXCR, one row per CDR3 protein. The profile covers just under 750,000 distinct CDR3 sequences, with just over 35% appearing a single time and around 29% taken by the ten largest. The specimen sequenced was blood. The source is a woman between 40 and 50 years old with Graves' hyperthyroidism.

The rearrangement uses TRBV7-2 and TRBJ2-2; D is undetermined. Trimming cost V 5 bases and J 6 bases, with 16 bases left between them. Germline V lookup: CDR1 SGHTA, CDR2 FQGNSA. The CDR3 sequence is 15 residues long. CDR3 in amino acids: CASSPSTQLAGELFF. The DNA of the CDR3 is TGTGCCAGCAGCCCCTCGACACAGCTCGCCGGGGAGCTGTTTTTT.

Worth noting for this clonotype: A much larger clone sits a single nucleotide away, making a read error possible. This chain uses TRBV20-1 with TRBJ1-2; maybe TRBD1 (6 bases). Germline V gene data show CDR1 as DFQATT and CDR2 as SNEGSKA (reference sequence). The CDR3 is 12 residues long. The CDR3 reads CSALGAGYGDTF. The CDR3 DNA reads as TGCAGCGCTCTGGGGGCAGGCTATGGCGACACCTTC.

The sample holds many counts of this clonotype. The V gene is TRBV2, the J gene TRBJ2-7, with 8 bases aligning to TRBD1. CDR3 size: 14 residues. Germline CDR1 reads SNHLY; CDR2 reads FYNNEI. The trim removed 4 bases at V and 0 bases at J, leaving 2 bases unmatched. CDR3 nucleotides: TGTGCCAGCAGTGGGGACAGGCTCTCCTACGAGCAGTACTTC. It codes for CASSGDRLSYEQYF.

This clonotype was seen at least ten times. V is TRBV5-6 and J is TRBJ1-2; D not resolved. From germline, CDR1 is SGHDT and CDR2 YYEEEE. The CDR3 is 13 amino acids. The ends were cut back, 0 bases at V and 3 bases at J, with 6 bases in the middle. CDR3: CASSLGSYYGYTF. As DNA, the CDR3 is TGTGCCAGCAGCTTGGGCAGTTACTATGGCTACACCTTC.

In this sample, this clonotype turned up many times. The chain links TRBV29-1 to TRBJ2-7; 8 positions match TRBD1. V lost 6 bases to trimming and J lost 6 bases; unmatched junction nucleotides: 10. This CDR3 comprises 13 residues. Germline loops: CDR1 SQVTM, CDR2 ANQGSEA. In DNA form, the CDR3 reads TGCAGCGTCGGCTGGACAGGGCTGGTCGAGCAGTACTTC. This encodes CSVGWTGLVEQYF.

The rearrangement uses TRBV11-1 and TRBJ2-5; D gene unclear. The end of the DNA fits TRBJ2-1 better, so the J call may be wrong. CDR1 and CDR2 (germline): SGHAT, FQDESV (reference sequence). This CDR3 is built from 18 residues. The CDR3 nucleotides are TGTGCCAGCAGCTCCGAATCAGCTGGGCAGTTGGTCTACAATGAGCAGTTCTTC. Amino acids: CASSSESAGQLVYNEQFF.

V gene TRBV7-2 combines with J gene TRBJ1-6, with 7 bases matching TRBD1. The CDR3 runs 17 residues. V shed 5 bases and J 2 bases; nucleotides not matched to a gene: 9. The germline V gene has CDR1 SGHTA and CDR2 FQGNSA. CDR3 sequence: CASSKAGQFTYNSPLHF. The CDR3 region has the DNA TGTGCCAGCAGCAAAGCGGGACAGTTCACCTATAATTCACCCCTCCACTTT.

J is TRBJ2-3 and V is TRBV10-1; the match to TRBD2 covers 8 bases. Germline-derived CDR1 and CDR2 are WNHNN and SYGVQD (reference sequence). J gave up 4 bases and V 4 bases, and 7 bases lay outside the gene matches. The CDR3 length is 15 residues. The CDR3 DNA follows: TGCGCCAGCAGTGGGGAGAGCGGGGGCGCAGATACGCAGTATTTT. It is translated as CASSGESGGADTQYF.

Regarding this clonotype: The CDR3 end shows no conserved phenylalanine or tryptophan, and so a read error is likely. The chain has TRBV4-1 and TRBJ1-2; unclear D gene. The CDR3 is made up of 13 amino acids. From germline, CDR1 is MGHRA and CDR2 YSYEKL. The CDR3 DNA reads as TGTGCCAGCAGCTCCGGGAACCCCTATGGCTACACCTCC. Translating it yields CASSSGNPYGYTS.

The chain joins TRBV20-1 to TRBJ2-7; TRBD1 matches at 8 bases. V trimming: 3 bases; J trimming: 3 bases; junction bases outside the gene matches: 7. The CDR3 extends over 14 amino acids. Germline CDR1 is DFQATT and CDR2 is SNEGSKA (reference sequence). Here the CDR3 reads CSASHRDRNYEQYF. The CDR3 nucleotides are TGCAGTGCTAGTCACCGGGACAGGAACTACGAGCAGTACTTC.

With respect to this clonotype: At one end, the junction sequence differs from germline, possibly due to a read error. This chain joins TRBV20-1 and TRBJ2-5; no clear D gene. The CDR3 sequence is 13 residues long. From germline, CDR1 is DFQATT and CDR2 SNEGSKA (reference sequence). In DNA, the CDR3 is TGCAGTGCTAGAGGTGTGGGGAAAGAGGCCCAGTACTTC. It specifies CSARGVGKEAQYF.

This clonotype was seen at least ten times. The rearrangement joins TRBV10-1 to TRBJ1-2, with D tentatively TRBD1 (5 bases). V lost 2 bases and J lost 6, with 10 bases in between. Germline CDR1 reads WNHNN; CDR2 reads SYGVQD (reference sequence). The CDR3 has 13 residues. Here the CDR3 DNA reads TGCGCCAGCAGTGAGGCGCAGGGTGATGGCTACACCTTC. It specifies CASSEAQGDGYTF.

Only a few counts were recorded for this clonotype. The rearrangement joins TRBV28 to TRBJ2-5, with 8 bases aligning to TRBD2. The V segment lost 6 bases and the J segment 6 bases; nucleotides outside the gene matches: 15. This CDR3 region has 16 residues. Germline V lookup: CDR1 MDHEN, CDR2 SYDVKM. In nucleotides, the CDR3 is TGTGCCAGCAGACCAGATGGGACTAGGAGGCGTCAGACCCAGTACTTC. This gives the protein CASRPDGTRRRQTQYF.

This clonotype has ten or more counts. The V call is TRBV6-5, the J call TRBJ1-1; D is uncertain. CDR3 size: 13 residues. Germline CDR1 is MNHEY and CDR2 is SVGAGI. V was pared by 0 bases and J by 4 bases, with 6 bases between. The CDR3 here is CASSYSGFTEAFF. The CDR3 DNA reads as TGTGCCAGCAGTTACTCAGGGTTCACTGAAGCTTTCTTT.

This clonotype was found many times. V and J are TRBV7-2 and TRBJ2-5; D unresolved. The V end lost 1 base, the J end lost 5 bases, and 11 bases lay between the germline ends. The CDR3 runs to 14 residues. Germline V CDR1 and CDR2: SGHTA, FQGNSA. The CDR3 DNA reads as TGTGCCAGCAGCTTAGATTCGGTTCGGGAGACCCAGTACTTC. It encodes CASSLDSVRETQYF.

This clonotype has at least ten counts. The genes are TRBV11-3 and TRBJ1-4; D not certain. Germline CDR1 and CDR2: SGHNT and YENEEA. The V gene lost 2 bases and the J gene lost 7 bases, with 8 bases spanning the gap. The CDR3 loop spans 13 amino acids. This chain's CDR3 is CASSLLGGEKLFF. The DNA for the CDR3 is TGTGCCAGCAGCTTATTGGGAGGTGAAAAACTGTTTTTT.

This chain joins TRBV7-6 and TRBJ2-2, with TRBD1 identical over 9 bases. The CDR3 sequence is 16 residues long. Germline values: CDR1 SGHVS, CDR2 FNYEAQ. The V gene end was trimmed by 5 bases and the J gene end by 4 bases; junction bases not matched to a gene: 8. In DNA form, the CDR3 reads TGTGCCAGCAGCCCCGGGACAGGGTCGGTCACCGGGGAGCTGTTTTTT. Encoded protein: CASSPGTGSVTGELFF.

The chain links TRBV12-3 or TRBV12-4 to TRBJ2-7; 8 bases fit TRBD1. The trim removed 3 bases at V and 7 bases at J, leaving 5 bases unmatched. This CDR3 has 13 residues. This CDR3 is CASSFQGAREQYF. The CDR3 nucleotides read TGTGCCAGCAGTTTCCAGGGGGCGCGTGAGCAGTACTTC.

As concerns this clonotype: Since a much larger clone is just one base distant, this may be a read error. The chain uses TRBV7-2 and TRBJ1-2, with 9 bases fitting TRBD1. Germline V gene sequence: CDR1 SGHTA, CDR2 FQGNSA. This CDR3 spans 14 amino acids. Germline trimming cut 5 bases from V and 4 bases from J; bases unmatched to any gene: 5. CDR3 region: CASSARDRAYGYTF. CDR3 sequence (DNA): TGTGCCAGCAGCGCCAGGGACAGGGCCTATGGCTACACCTTC.

This clonotype has a handful of counts. The CDR3: CSAPRGGGYEQYF. The CDR3 DNA reads as TGCAGTGCCCCCCGGGGGGGAGGGTACGAGCAGTACTTC. This chain links TRBV20-1 with TRBJ2-7; TRBD2 matches at 8 bases. J lost 4 bases, V lost 6 bases, and 8 bases had no gene match. The CDR3 length is 13 residues. Germline V gene lookup returns CDR1 DFQATT and CDR2 SNEGSKA (reference sequence).

This clonotype was recorded at least ten times. The chain has TRBV7-6 and TRBJ1-1; TRBD1 might be the D (6 bases). The CDR3 sequence is 15 residues long. Trimming cost V 4 bases and J 2 bases, with 14 bases left between them. Germline CDR1 SGHVS, CDR2 FNYEAQ. CDR3 bases: TGTGCCAGCAGCTCGGGGACACGAGATAACACTGAAGCTTTCTTT. Encoded protein: CASSSGTRDNTEAFF.

The genes are TRBV7-2 and TRBJ2-2; TRBD1 agrees at 7 bases. This CDR3 spans 15 amino acids. Per germline, CDR1 SGHTA and CDR2 FQGNSA. The V gene end was trimmed by 5 bases and the J gene end by 4 bases; junction bases not matched to a gene: 7. The CDR3 region is CASSPSGQPTGELFF. In DNA form, the CDR3 reads TGTGCCAGCAGCCCTTCGGGACAGCCCACCGGGGAGCTGTTTTTT.

V is TRBV7-9 and J is TRBJ2-5; 7 bases are a match to TRBD2. The CDR3 runs 16 residues. CDR1 is SEHNR and CDR2 is FQNEAQ in the germline V gene (reference sequence). The V and J ends lost 5 bases and 3 bases, in that order; junction bases with no gene match: 12. In DNA form, the CDR3 reads TGTGCCAGCAGCCCGAGGGCTGGGGCGGGGGAAGAGACCCAGTACTTC. It codes for CASSPRAGAGEETQYF. Supplemented by reference TRBV7-9 and TRBJ2-5, the full variable domain reads DTGVSQNPRHKITKRGQNVTFRCDPISEHNRLYWYRQTLGQGPEFLTYFQNEAQLEKSRLLSDRFSAERPKGSFSTLEIQRTEQGDSAMYLCASSPRAGAGEETQYFGPGTRLLVL.

The J gene is TRBJ2-5, the V gene TRBV14; 12 bases are a match to TRBD2. J was trimmed by 5 bases and V by 1 base; bases with no gene match: 8. Germline CDR1 reads SGHDN; CDR2 reads FVKESK. The CDR3 is made up of 17 amino acids. The CDR3 spells CASSQGTSGVLLETQYF. The CDR3 DNA is TGTGCCAGCAGCCAAGGGACTAGCGGGGTGCTTTTGGAGACCCAGTACTTC.

This clonotype was found a few times. The chain carries TRBV20-1 and TRBJ2-7; 8 bases agree with TRBD2. Germline V gene lookup returns CDR1 DFQATT and CDR2 SNEGSKA (reference sequence). J was trimmed by 6 bases and V by 5 bases; bases with no gene match: 12. This CDR3 has 14 amino acids. The CDR3 DNA sequence: TGCAGTGCTGGGGTCGGCAGCGGGAGTCCCGAGCAGTACTTC. It codes for CSAGVGSGSPEQYF.

This clonotype was observed a handful of times. This rearrangement joins TRBV11-2 to TRBJ1-4; no clear D. This CDR3 region has 17 residues. V lost 3 bases and J 0 bases, leaving 14 bases between the germline ends. The germline gives CDR1 SGHAT, CDR2 FQNNGV. As DNA, the CDR3 is TGTGCCAGCAGCTTTTCACCGGGCCTTGCAACTAATGAAAAACTGTTTTTT. Translating gives CASSFSPGLATNEKLFF.

The rearrangement joins TRBV24-1 to TRBJ1-2; TRBD1 matches 7 bases. V gave up 4 bases and J gave up 4 bases; unmatched junction bases: 8. This CDR3 is 15 amino acids long. Germline CDR1 is KGHDR and CDR2 is SFDVKD. As DNA, the CDR3 is TGTGCCACCAGTGAGACAGGGACACCGTCCTATGGCTACACCTTC. This translates into CATSETGTPSYGYTF.

On this clonotype: Being one base from a much bigger clone, this may be a read error. This chain connects TRBV10-3 to TRBJ1-3, with TRBD1 identical over 9 bases. CDR3 length equals 16 residues. CDR1 and CDR2 (germline): ENHRY, SYGVKD. The CDR3, as DNA: TGTGCCATCAGGAATCGGGACAGGGTCTCTGGAAGCACCATATATTTT. Translating it yields CAIRNRDRVSGSTIYF.

This chain links TRBV6-2 or TRBV6-3 with TRBJ1-5; D not resolved. V lost 4 bases to trimming and J lost 5 bases, with 12 bases between them. Germline V CDR1 and CDR2: MNHEY, SVGEGT. The CDR3 has 14 amino acids. CDR3 amino acids: CASSSPGAHQPQHF. The CDR3 nucleotides are TGTGCCAGCAGTTCCCCAGGCGCGCATCAGCCCCAGCATTTT.

CDR3 DNA: TGTGCCAGCCAAGCTGACGAAAAACTGTTTTTT. It yields the protein CASQADEKLFF. The chain uses TRBV2 and TRBJ1-4; D remains unclear. Per germline, CDR1 SNHLY and CDR2 FYNNEI. This CDR3 is built from 11 residues. Trimming took off 8 bases at V and 8 bases at J, with 9 bases between the two ends.